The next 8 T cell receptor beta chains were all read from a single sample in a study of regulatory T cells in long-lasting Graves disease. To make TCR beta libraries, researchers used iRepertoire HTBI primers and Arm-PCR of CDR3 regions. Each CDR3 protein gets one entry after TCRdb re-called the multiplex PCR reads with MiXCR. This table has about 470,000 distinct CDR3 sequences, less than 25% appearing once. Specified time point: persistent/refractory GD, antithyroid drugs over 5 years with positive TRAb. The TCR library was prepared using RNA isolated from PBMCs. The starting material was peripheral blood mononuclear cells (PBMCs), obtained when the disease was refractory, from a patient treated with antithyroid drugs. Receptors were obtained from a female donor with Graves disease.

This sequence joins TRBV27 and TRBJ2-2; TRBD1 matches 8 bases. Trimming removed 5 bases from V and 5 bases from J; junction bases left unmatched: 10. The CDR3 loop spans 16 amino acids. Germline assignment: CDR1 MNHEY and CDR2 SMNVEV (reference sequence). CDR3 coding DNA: TGTGCCAGCAGTCCTCCCAGGACAGGGCCTACCGGGGAGCTGTTTTTT. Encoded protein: CASSPPRTGPTGELFF.

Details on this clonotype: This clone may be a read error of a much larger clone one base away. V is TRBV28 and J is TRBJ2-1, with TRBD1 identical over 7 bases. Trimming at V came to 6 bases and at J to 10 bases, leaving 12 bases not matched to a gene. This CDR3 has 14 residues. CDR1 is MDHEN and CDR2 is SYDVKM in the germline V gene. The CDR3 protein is CASSILTGTYEQFF. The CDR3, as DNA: TGTGCCAGCAGCATCCTGACAGGGACCTACGAGCAGTTCTTC. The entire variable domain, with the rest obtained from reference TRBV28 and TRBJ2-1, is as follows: DVKVTQSSRYLVKRTGEKVFLECVQDMDHENMFWYRQDPGLGLRLIYFSYDVKMKEKGDIPEGYSVSREKKERFSLILESASTNQTSMYLCASSILTGTYEQFFGPGTRLTVL.

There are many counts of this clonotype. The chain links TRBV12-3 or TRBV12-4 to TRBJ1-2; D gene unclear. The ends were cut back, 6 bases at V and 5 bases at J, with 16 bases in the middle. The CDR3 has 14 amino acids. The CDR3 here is CASSPRVRRYGYTF. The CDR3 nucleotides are TGTGCCAGCAGCCCCCGCGTAAGACGATATGGCTACACCTTC.

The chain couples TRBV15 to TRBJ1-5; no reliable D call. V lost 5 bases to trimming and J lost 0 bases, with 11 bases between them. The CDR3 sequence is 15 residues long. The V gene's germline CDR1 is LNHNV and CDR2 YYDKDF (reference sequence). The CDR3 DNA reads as TGTGCCACCAGCCCCCGTTCACATAGCAATCAGCCCCAGCATTTT. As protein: CATSPRSHSNQPQHF.

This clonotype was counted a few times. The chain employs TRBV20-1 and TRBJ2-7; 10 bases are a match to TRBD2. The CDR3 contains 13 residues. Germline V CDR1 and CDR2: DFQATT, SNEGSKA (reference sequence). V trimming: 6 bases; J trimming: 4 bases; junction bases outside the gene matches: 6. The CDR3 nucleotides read TGCAGTGCCTCTAGCGGGAGAAGTTACGAGCAGTACTTC. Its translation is CSASSGRSYEQYF.

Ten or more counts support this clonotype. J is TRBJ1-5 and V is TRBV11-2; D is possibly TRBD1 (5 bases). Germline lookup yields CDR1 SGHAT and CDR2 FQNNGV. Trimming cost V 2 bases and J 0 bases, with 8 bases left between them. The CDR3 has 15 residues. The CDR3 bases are TGTGCCAGCAGCTTAAGGGGCTATAGCAATCAGCCCCAGCATTTT. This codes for CASSLRGYSNQPQHF.

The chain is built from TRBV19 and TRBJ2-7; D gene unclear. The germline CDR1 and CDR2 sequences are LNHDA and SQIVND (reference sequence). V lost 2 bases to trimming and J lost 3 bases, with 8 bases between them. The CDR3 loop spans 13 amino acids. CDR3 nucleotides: TGTGCCAGTAGTATATCCCGATTCTACGAGCAGTACTTC. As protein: CASSISRFYEQYF.

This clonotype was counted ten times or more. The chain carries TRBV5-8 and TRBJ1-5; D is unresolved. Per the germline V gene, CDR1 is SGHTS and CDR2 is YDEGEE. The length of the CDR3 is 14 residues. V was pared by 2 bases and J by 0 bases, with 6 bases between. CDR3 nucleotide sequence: TGTGCCAGCAGCTTAAGCATTAGCAATCAGCCCCAGCATTTT. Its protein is CASSLSISNQPQHF.